This T cell receptor (beta chain) was captured by sequencing in a study of T-cell memory formation after mild COVID-19. Whole-study context: Largely, the TCR clusters proved donor specific.

TCRdb re-called the 5' RACE reads with MiXCR, one entry per CDR3 protein. The sample has hundreds of thousands of distinct CDR3 sequences, 25% to 30% seen once. This clonotype was detected only a few times. The CDR3 consists of 16 residues. V trimming: 5 bases; J trimming: 0 bases; junction bases outside the gene matches: 9. Germline CDR1 is SGHVS and CDR2 is FQNEAQ. This clonotype was obtained from an adult woman who had mild COVID-19 (a few samples of this study predate the infection). Cell type and time point are not known. Material for sequencing was PBMCs or a T cell subset sorted from them (not recorded which). The chain recombines TRBV7-8 with TRBJ1-1; 7 bases line up with TRBD1. This CDR3 is CASSLGGLTVNTEAFF. The CDR3 region has the DNA TGTGCCAGCAGCCTAGGGGGCCTGACAGTGAACACTGAAGCTTTCTTT. The complete variable domain, with remaining parts taken from reference TRBV7-8 and TRBJ1-1, reads GAGVSQSPRYKVAKRGQDVALRCDPISGHVSLFWYQQALGQGPEFLTYFQNEAQLDKSGLPSDRFFAERPEGSVSTLKIQRTQQEDSAVYLCASSLGGLTVNTEAFFGQGTRLTVV.